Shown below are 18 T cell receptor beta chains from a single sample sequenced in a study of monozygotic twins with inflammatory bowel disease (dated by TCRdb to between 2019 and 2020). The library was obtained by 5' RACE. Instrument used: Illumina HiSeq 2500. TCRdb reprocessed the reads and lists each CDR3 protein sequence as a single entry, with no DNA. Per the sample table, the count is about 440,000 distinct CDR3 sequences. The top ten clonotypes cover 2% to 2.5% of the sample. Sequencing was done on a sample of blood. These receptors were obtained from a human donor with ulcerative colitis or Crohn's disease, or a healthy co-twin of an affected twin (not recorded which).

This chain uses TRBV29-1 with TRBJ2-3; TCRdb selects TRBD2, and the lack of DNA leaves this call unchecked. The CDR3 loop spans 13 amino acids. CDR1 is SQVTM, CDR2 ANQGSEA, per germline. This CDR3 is CSVSGRSTDTQYF.

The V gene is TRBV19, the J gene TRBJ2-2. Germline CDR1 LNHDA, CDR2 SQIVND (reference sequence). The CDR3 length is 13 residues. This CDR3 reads CASSIGVAGELFF.

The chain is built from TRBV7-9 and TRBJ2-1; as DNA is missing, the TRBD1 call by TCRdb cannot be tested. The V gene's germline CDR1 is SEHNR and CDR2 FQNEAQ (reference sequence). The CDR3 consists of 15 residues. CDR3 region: CASSPPLGSYNEQFF.

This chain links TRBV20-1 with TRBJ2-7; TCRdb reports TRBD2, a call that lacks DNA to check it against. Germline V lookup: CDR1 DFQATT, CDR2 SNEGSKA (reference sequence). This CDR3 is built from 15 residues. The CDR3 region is CSAPLVLAGTYEQYF.

The CDR3 loop reads CASSLKLPYNSPLHF. The gene calls are TRBV5-4 and TRBJ1-6. CDR3 length: 15 residues. The germline gives CDR1 SGHNT, CDR2 YYREEE (reference sequence).

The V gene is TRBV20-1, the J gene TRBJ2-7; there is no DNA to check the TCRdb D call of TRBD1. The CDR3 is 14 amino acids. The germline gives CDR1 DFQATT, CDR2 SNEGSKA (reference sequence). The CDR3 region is CSARDAGSLYEQYF.

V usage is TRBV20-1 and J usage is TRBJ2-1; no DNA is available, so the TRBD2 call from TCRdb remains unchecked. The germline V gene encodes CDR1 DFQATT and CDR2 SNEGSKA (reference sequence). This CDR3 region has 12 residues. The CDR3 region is CSATNLAGGQFF.

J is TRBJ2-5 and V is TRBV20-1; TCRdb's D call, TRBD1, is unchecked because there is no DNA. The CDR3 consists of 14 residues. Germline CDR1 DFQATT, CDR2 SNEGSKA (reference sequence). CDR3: CSATAGGYQETQYF.

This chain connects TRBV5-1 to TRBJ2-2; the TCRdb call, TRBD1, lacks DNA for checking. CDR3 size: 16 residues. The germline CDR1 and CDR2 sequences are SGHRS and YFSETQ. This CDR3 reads CASSRTGTGGPGELFF.

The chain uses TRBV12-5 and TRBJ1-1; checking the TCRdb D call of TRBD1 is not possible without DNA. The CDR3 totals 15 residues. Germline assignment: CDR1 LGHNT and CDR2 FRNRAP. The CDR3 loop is CASGSFRGVGTEAFF.

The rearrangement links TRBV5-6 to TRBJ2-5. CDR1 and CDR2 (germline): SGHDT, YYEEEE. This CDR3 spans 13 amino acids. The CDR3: CASSLGRQETQYF.

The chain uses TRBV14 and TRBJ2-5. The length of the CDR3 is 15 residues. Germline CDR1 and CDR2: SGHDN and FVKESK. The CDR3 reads CASSQDSGFQETQYF.

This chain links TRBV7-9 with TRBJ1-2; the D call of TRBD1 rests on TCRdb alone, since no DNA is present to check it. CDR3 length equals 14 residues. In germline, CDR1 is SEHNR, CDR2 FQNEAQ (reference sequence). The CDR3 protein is CASRAGTGWNGYTF.

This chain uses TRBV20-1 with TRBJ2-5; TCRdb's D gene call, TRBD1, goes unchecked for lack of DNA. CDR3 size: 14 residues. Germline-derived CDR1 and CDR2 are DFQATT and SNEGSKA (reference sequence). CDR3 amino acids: CSATRGHLQETQYF.

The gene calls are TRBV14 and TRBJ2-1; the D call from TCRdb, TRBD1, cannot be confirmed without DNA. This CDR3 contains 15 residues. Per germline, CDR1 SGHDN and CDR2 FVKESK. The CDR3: CASSQGDRGRAEQFF.

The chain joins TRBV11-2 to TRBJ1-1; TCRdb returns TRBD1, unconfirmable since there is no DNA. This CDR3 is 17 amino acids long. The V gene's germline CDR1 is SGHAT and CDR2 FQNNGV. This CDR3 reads CASSPPGQVKNDTEAFF.

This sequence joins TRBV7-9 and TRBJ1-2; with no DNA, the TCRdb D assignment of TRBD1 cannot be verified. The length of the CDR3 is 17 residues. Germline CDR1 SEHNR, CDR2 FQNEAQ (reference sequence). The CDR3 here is CASSLSGGTSRANGYTF.

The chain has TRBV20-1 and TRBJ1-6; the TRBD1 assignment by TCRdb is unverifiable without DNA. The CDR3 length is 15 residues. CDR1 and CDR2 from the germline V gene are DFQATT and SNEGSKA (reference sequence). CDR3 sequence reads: CSAPQDFEFNSPLHF.